This T cell receptor (beta chain) was identified in a study of blood T cell repertoires in COVID-19. Only in-frame clones appear in the TCRdb table, and some are missing; sequencing was by immunoSEQ multiplex PCR. The sample lists approximately 150,000 clones, approximately 84% occurring once. This CDR3 has 14 residues. The V and J ends lost 1 base and 6 bases respectively, with 11 bases between them. Germline lookup yields CDR1 SGHNT and CDR2 YENEEA. The TCR was taken from a man between 65 and 85 years old with acute or convalescent COVID-19. Material for sequencing was peripheral blood. This chain connects TRBV11-3 to TRBJ2-3, with D possibly being TRBD1 (6 bases). Written as DNA, the CDR3 is TGTGCCAGCAGCTTAGGGGGGCGCTTTGATACGCAGTATTTT. It yields the protein CASSLGGRFDTQYF. Complete variable domain (other parts from reference TRBV11-3 and TRBJ2-3): EAGVVQSPRYKIIEKKQPVAFWCNPISGHNTLYWYLQNLGQGPELLIRYENEEAVDDSQLPKDRFSAERLKGVDSTLKIQPAELGDSAVYLCASSLGGRFDTQYFGPGTRLTVL.